These T cell receptor beta chains were read from a single sample in a study of blood T cells in healthy people across ages. TCRdb ran MiXCR on the 5' RACE reads and lists one entry per CDR3 protein. The sample includes hundreds of thousands of distinct CDR3 sequences, approximately 40% of them seen just once. The sample consisted of blood. The receptors were gathered from an elderly man in good health. Both conserved end residues are part of each CDR3. Fields, in order: V gene, J gene, D gene, clone size, CDR3 DNA, CDR3 protein. D genes are given only for firm matches. Some rows mark clone size as missing; the rest say once, few, many or name a class of expanded clone.

TRBV27	TRBJ2-1	TRBD2	-	TGTGCCAGCAGTTCCCTAGCGGGAGGGACACTTGAGCGGTTCTTC	CASSSLAGGTLERFF
TRBV6-2/TRBV6-3	TRBJ1-5	-	-	TGTGCCAGCAGTTATGACGGCAGAGCAAATCAGCCCCAGCATTTT	CASSYDGRANQPQHF
TRBV6-2/TRBV6-3	TRBJ2-2	-	once	TGTGCCAGCAAGGGGTCACCCTCGGACACCGGGGAGCTGTTTTTT	CASKGSPSDTGELFF
TRBV12-3/TRBV12-4	TRBJ2-2	TRBD1	few	TGTGCCAGCAGAATAATTCGGGGACAGGGGGCAAACACCGGGGAGCTGTTTTTT	CASRIIRGQGANTGELFF
TRBV5-1	TRBJ2-7	-	-	TGCGCCAGCAGCTTTCTGACAGGAGGAACCTACGAGCAGTACTTC	CASSFLTGGTYEQYF
TRBV13	TRBJ1-1	TRBD1	-	TGTGCCAGCAGCTCAACCGGGACAGGAGACACTGAAGCTTTCTTT	CASSSTGTGDTEAFF
TRBV6-2/TRBV6-3	TRBJ2-1	TRBD2	-	TGTGCCAGCAGTTACCCACCTAGCGGGAAGTACAATGAGCAGTTCTTC	CASSYPPSGKYNEQFF
TRBV7-3	TRBJ2-5	TRBD2	-	TGTGCCAGCAGCTTACGGGGGGGAGCGGGGACGACCCAGTACTTC	CASSLRGGAGTTQYF
TRBV7-3	TRBJ2-7	-	few	TGTGCCAGCAGCTTAACTAGTGGGACACTGCAACGGGAGGAGCAGTACTTC	CASSLTSGTLQREEQYF
TRBV5-6	TRBJ2-1	TRBD2	-	TGTGCCAGCAGCTCCCCCCCGGGACTAGGGGCATACAATGAGCAGTTCTTC	CASSSPPGLGAYNEQFF
TRBV18	TRBJ2-7	-	few	TGTGCCTCACCAGAAGGCTACGAGCAGTACTTC	CASPEGYEQYF
TRBV6-6	TRBJ2-5	TRBD1	-	TGTGCCAACGACAGGGGGCATGAGACCCAGTACTTC	CANDRGHETQYF
TRBV6-1	TRBJ2-1	-	-	TGTGCCAGCAGTACGGCAGGGGGCGGGAGGAGGTACAATGAGCAGTTCTTC	CASSTAGGGRRYNEQFF
TRBV18	TRBJ2-5	TRBD2	few	TGTGCCAGCTCACCACTCAAAGCGGGAGAGGAGACCCAGTACTTC	CASSPLKAGEETQYF
TRBV28	TRBJ2-1	TRBD2	once	TGTGCCAGCAGTTTCAGGCGGGGGACCTACAATGAGCAGTTCTTC	CASSFRRGTYNEQFF
TRBV15	TRBJ1-2	TRBD1	-	TGTGCCACCAGCAGAGAGACAGGGGACTATGGCTACACCTTC	CATSRETGDYGYTF
TRBV6-1	TRBJ1-1	-	-	TGTGCCAGCAGTGAAGGCGACACCTACACTGAAGCTTTCTTT	CASSEGDTYTEAFF
TRBV7-9	TRBJ2-2	TRBD2	once	TGTGCCAGCAGCTTACGCCCGGGTCTAGCGGTGAGCACCGGGGAGCTGTTTTTT	CASSLRPGLAVSTGELFF
TRBV4-2	TRBJ2-7	TRBD2	-	TGTGCCAGCAGCGCGGGGGGGCCGTCCTACGAGCAGTACTTC	CASSAGGPSYEQYF
TRBV10-2	TRBJ2-7	TRBD2	few	TGCGCCAGCAGGACTAGCGGGATCCACTACGAGCAGTACTTC	CASRTSGIHYEQYF
TRBV6-5	TRBJ2-7	TRBD2	-	TGTGCCAGCAGTTATAATAGCGGGAGGACTACGGACTCAGTCCACGAGCAGTACTTC	CASSYNSGRTTDSVHEQYF
TRBV20-1	TRBJ2-7	-	-	TGCAGTGCTAGAGATCGGGGGCGGGTTCGCTACGAGCAGTACTTC	CSARDRGRVRYEQYF
TRBV6-2/TRBV6-3	TRBJ1-1	-	few	TGTGCCAGCAGTTTCGGGGGGACGACTGAAGCTTTCTTT	CASSFGGTTEAFF
TRBV20-1	TRBJ2-3	-	few	TGCAGTGCTCCGCATCCCCCCACAGATACGCAGTATTTT	CSAPHPPTDTQYF
TRBV5-6	TRBJ2-7	TRBD2	-	TGTGCCAGCAGCTTAAGCGGGAGCGCTAACGAGCAGTACTTC	CASSLSGSANEQYF
TRBV5-1	TRBJ2-5	TRBD2	-	TGCGCCAGCAAAAAGGCGGGGGGGGTACAAGAGACCCAGTACTTC	CASKKAGGVQETQYF
TRBV6-6	TRBJ2-7	TRBD1	few	TGTGCCAGCAGTAACCTAGGACAGGGTGGGAATTACGAGCAGTACTTC	CASSNLGQGGNYEQYF
TRBV5-6	TRBJ2-3	-	-	TGTGCCAGCAGTGGCCGAGTGGGCACAGATACGCAGTATTTT	CASSGRVGTDTQYF
TRBV4-3	TRBJ1-2	-	few	TGCGCCAGCAGCCACATGAGCCAGGATGCCCTGAACTATGGCTACACCTTC	CASSHMSQDALNYGYTF
TRBV2	TRBJ2-3	TRBD2	-	TGTGCCAGCAGTGATGGGCGGCTAGCGGGGAAGAGCACAGATACGCAGTATTTT	CASSDGRLAGKSTDTQYF
TRBV6-5	TRBJ1-2	-	few	TGTGCCAGCAGTGAACTTGCCCGGGGTGCCTATGGCTACACCTTC	CASSELARGAYGYTF
TRBV18	TRBJ2-5	-	-	TGTGCCAGCTCTTTCCAGTTGATGGATAAGACCCAGTACTTC	CASSFQLMDKTQYF
TRBV20-1	TRBJ2-1	-	-	TGCAGTGCTAGAGATAACCGGGGCGGAGAGCAGTTCTTC	CSARDNRGGEQFF
TRBV4-3	TRBJ1-4	-	-	TGCGCCAGCAGCCAGGCGGAGGAAAAACTGTTTTTT	CASSQAEEKLFF
TRBV5-5	TRBJ2-2	-	few	TGTGCCAGCAGCTTGGGGGTCACCACCGGGGAGCTGTTTTTT	CASSLGVTTGELFF
TRBV27	TRBJ2-1	-	once	TGTGCCAGCAGTTTAAATCCACCTTACAATGAGCAGTTCTTC	CASSLNPPYNEQFF
TRBV7-2	TRBJ2-3	TRBD2	-	TGTGCCAGCCGCCAAGGGCTTGCTAGCGGTAGGACAGATACGCAGTATTTT	CASRQGLASGRTDTQYF
TRBV28	TRBJ2-1	-	-	TGTGCCAGCAGTGGGGGTAGCGTCTACAATGAGCAGTTCTTC	CASSGGSVYNEQFF
TRBV12-3/TRBV12-4	TRBJ2-7	TRBD1	many	TGTGCCAGCAGTTTCGGACAGGTGGGGTACGAGCAGTACTTC	CASSFGQVGYEQYF
TRBV6-6	TRBJ1-6	TRBD1	-	TGTGCCAGCACCACCCTTGGGGACAGACGACCCCTCCACTTT	CASTTLGDRRPLHF
TRBV5-5	TRBJ2-1	-	-	TGTGCCAGCAGCGGGACACCGTACAATGAGCAGTTCTTC	CASSGTPYNEQFF
TRBV12-5	TRBJ1-5	-	-	TGTGCTAGTGGTTTGGACGGGCAGCCCCAGCATTTT	CASGLDGQPQHF
TRBV12-3/TRBV12-4	TRBJ2-1	TRBD2	few	TGTGCCAGCAGCCCCGGGACTAGCGGGAGTCGGTTCTTC	CASSPGTSGSRFF
TRBV7-2	TRBJ2-1	TRBD1	-	TGTGCCAGCAGCCTAAGCGACAGGGCGTTGGAGCAGTTCTTC	CASSLSDRALEQFF
TRBV29-1	TRBJ2-5	TRBD1	-	TGCAGCGCCGAGGCGGGACAGGGATTCTCGGAGACCCAGTACTTC	CSAEAGQGFSETQYF
TRBV5-1	TRBJ1-6	TRBD1	few	TGCGCCAGCAGCGCAGGGACAGGCGTTTGGTTCGGTTCACCCCTCCACTTT	CASSAGTGVWFGSPLHF
TRBV10-3	TRBJ2-1	TRBD1	-	TGTGCCATCAGTGAGTGGGGACAGGGGGTCGATGAGCAGTTCTTC	CAISEWGQGVDEQFF
TRBV28	TRBJ2-1	-	-	TGTGCCAGCAGTAAGCACTTTGAGCAGTTCTTC	CASSKHFEQFF
TRBV3-1	TRBJ2-2	-	-	TGTGCCAGCAGCCTGGGCCACGGCAGGGCCGGGGAGCTGTTTTTT	CASSLGHGRAGELFF
TRBV6-5	TRBJ2-7	TRBD2	-	TGTGCCAGCAGTTACTCAGGACTAGCGGGAGTATCCTACGAGCAGTACTTC	CASSYSGLAGVSYEQYF
TRBV11-2	TRBJ2-3	-	-	TGTGCCAGCACCCGTTTCGGGCTAGCAGAAGATACGCAGTATTTT	CASTRFGLAEDTQYF
TRBV20-1	TRBJ1-6	TRBD1	many	TGCAGTGCAAGGGACAGGGCAGGCTCACCCCTCCACTTT	CSARDRAGSPLHF
TRBV29-1	TRBJ2-7	-	many	TGCAGCGTTGATTCTGCATCCGAGCAGTACTTC	CSVDSASEQYF
TRBV12-3/TRBV12-4	TRBJ2-1	TRBD1	-	TGTGCCAGCAGCCCCCGGGACAGGGGGCTACGCTGGTACAATGAGCAGTTCTTC	CASSPRDRGLRWYNEQFF
TRBV25-1	TRBJ2-3	-	few	TGTGCCAGCAGTGACAGAGAAACTAGCACAGATACGCAGTATTTT	CASSDRETSTDTQYF
TRBV7-8	TRBJ2-3	-	-	TGTGCCAGCAGCTTAAAGGAGGCGGATACGCAGTATTTT	CASSLKEADTQYF
TRBV7-9	TRBJ2-1	-	-	TGTGCCAGCAGCCCCTGGGGGACGAAATACGATGAGCAGTTCTTC	CASSPWGTKYDEQFF
TRBV25-1	TRBJ1-1	-	-	TGTGCCAGCAGTGTCAACAGGGCAGCTTTCTTT	CASSVNRAAFF
TRBV7-2	TRBJ2-7	TRBD2	-	TGTGCCAGCAGCCGTACTAGCGGGGGGGCCTCCTACGAGCAGTACTTC	CASSRTSGGASYEQYF
TRBV4-2	TRBJ2-1	TRBD2	many	TGTGCCAGCAGCCAGGAACTAGCGGGGACCCCATACAATGAGCAGTTCTTC	CASSQELAGTPYNEQFF